This TCR beta chain derives from a study of T cell responses to AZD1222 COVID-19 vaccine. Germline CDR1 reads SNHLY; CDR2 reads FYNNEI. This CDR3 has 15 residues. Profiling relied on immunoSEQ multiplex PCR, and the TCRdb table lists in-frame clones only, not all of them. The sample yields approximately 150,000 clones, 90% to 95% seen once. About this clone: The junction differs from germline at one of its ends, possibly a read error.

This receptor was obtained from an adult who received the AZD1222 COVID-19 vaccine. The chain couples TRBV2 to TRBJ2-5; D is unresolved. The sample in question was peripheral blood, obtained 28 days after the second AZD1222 dose. The CDR3 bases are TGTGCCAGCAGCGAAGATGCTCCACCTCAAGAGACCCAGTACTTC. It is translated as CASSEDAPPQETQYF.